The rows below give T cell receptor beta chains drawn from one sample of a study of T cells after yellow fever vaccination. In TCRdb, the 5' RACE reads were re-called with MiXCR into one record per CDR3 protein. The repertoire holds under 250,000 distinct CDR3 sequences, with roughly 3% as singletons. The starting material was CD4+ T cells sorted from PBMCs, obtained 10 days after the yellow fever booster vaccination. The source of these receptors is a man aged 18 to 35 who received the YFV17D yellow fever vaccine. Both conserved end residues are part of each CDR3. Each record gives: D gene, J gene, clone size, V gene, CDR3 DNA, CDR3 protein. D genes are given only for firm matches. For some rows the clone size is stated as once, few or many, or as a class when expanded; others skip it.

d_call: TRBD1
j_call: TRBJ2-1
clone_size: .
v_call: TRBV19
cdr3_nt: TGTGCCAGACCTACAGGGGTAGATGGGCAGTTCTTC
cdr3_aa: CARPTGVDGQFF

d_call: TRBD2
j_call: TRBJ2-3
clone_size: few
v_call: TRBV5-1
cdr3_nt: TGCGCCAGCAGCGCCAAGACTAGCGGGGGCACAGATACGCAGTATTTT
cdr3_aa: CASSAKTSGGTDTQYF

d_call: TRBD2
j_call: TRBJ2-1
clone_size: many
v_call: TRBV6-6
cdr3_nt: TGTGCCAGCAGTCCTTCCGGGGCTAGCGGGTACAATGAGCAGTTCTTC
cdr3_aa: CASSPSGASGYNEQFF

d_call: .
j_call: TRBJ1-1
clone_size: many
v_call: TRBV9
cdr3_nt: TGTGCCAGCAGCGTATCAACAGAGAACACTGAAGCTTTCTTT
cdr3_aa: CASSVSTENTEAFF

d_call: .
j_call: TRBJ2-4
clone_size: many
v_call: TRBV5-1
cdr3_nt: TGCGCCAGCAGCTTAAAAAACATTCAGTACTTC
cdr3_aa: CASSLKNIQYF

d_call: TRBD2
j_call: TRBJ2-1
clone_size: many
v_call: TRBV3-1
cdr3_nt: TGTGCCAGCAGCCAACTAGCGGGGGGGCCGAATGAGCAGTTCTTC
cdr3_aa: CASSQLAGGPNEQFF

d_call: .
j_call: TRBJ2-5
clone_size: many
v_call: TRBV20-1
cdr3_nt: TGCAGTGCTATTAGGGGTTCCGAGACCCAGTACTTC
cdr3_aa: CSAIRGSETQYF

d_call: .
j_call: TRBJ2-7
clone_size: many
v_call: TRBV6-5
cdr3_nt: TGTGCCAGCAGTGAACTAGGCGAGAGCTCCTACGAGCAGTACTTC
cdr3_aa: CASSELGESSYEQYF

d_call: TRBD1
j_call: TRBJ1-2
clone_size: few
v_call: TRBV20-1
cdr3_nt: TGCAGTGCTAGATTCAGCGGCAGGGGGAATGGCTACACCTTC
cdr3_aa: CSARFSGRGNGYTF

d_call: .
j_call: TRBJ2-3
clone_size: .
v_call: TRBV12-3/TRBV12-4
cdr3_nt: TGTGCCAGCAGTCCACGTGGTTTGTTCGGCAGGTCGGCCGATACGCAGTATTTT
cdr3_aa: CASSPRGLFGRSADTQYF

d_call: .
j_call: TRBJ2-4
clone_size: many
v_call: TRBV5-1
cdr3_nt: TGCGCCAGCAGCTTGAACAGGGCGGAGGGGGACATTCAGTACTTC
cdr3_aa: CASSLNRAEGDIQYF

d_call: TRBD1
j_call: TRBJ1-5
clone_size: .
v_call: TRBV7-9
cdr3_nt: TGTGCCAGCAGTTCTAACAGCCCGGGACAGGGGAATCAGCCCCAGCATTTT
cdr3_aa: CASSSNSPGQGNQPQHF

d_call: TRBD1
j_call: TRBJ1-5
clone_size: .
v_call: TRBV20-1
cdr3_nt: TGCAGCTTCGGGACAGAGAATCAGCCCCAGCATTTT
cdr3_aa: CSFGTENQPQHF

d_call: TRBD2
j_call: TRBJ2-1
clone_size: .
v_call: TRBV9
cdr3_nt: TGTGCCAGCACCGGGGGGGATGAGCAGTTCTTC
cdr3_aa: CASTGGDEQFF

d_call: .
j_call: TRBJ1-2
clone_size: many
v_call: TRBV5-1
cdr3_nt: TGCGCCAGCAGCTTCTCCGGGGAAATTAACTATGGCTACACCTTC
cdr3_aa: CASSFSGEINYGYTF

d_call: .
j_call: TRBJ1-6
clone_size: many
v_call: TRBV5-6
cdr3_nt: TGTGCCAGCAGCTTGAGGACTGAGGAATCACCCCTCCACTTT
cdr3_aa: CASSLRTEESPLHF

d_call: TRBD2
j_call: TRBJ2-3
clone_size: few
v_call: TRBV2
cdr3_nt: TGTGCCAGCAGTGATAGACGGACTAGCGGTTATAGCACAGATACGCAGTATTTT
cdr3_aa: CASSDRRTSGYSTDTQYF

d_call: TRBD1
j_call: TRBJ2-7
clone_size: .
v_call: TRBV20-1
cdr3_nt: TGCAGTGCAAAAGGGACAGGCGGGTACGAGCAGTACTTC
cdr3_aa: CSAKGTGGYEQYF

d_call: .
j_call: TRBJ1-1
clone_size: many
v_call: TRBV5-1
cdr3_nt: TGCGCCAGCACCCCGCAAGGGGGAGGTCACACTGAAGCTTTCTTT
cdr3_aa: CASTPQGGGHTEAFF

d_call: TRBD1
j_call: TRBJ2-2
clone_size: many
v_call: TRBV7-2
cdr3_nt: TGTGCCAGCAGCTCCTGGGACAGGGTTAACACCGGGGAGCTGTTTTTT
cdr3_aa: CASSSWDRVNTGELFF

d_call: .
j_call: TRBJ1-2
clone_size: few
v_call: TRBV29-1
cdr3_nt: TGCAGCGTTGGCCAGGGCGCCGGCTACACCTTC
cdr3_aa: CSVGQGAGYTF

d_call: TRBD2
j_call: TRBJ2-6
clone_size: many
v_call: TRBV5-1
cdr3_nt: TGCGCCAGCAGCATGACTAGCGGGGGCTCCTCTGGGGCCAACGTCCTGACTTTC
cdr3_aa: CASSMTSGGSSGANVLTF

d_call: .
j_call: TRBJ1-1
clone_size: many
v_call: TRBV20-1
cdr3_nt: TGCAGTGCTAGGGGAGGGGCCCGAAACACTGAAGCTTTCTTT
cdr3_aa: CSARGGARNTEAFF

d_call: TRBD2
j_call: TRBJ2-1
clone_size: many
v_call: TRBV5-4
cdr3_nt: TGTGCCAGCAGCCGAACGGGGGGCAATGAGCAGTTCTTC
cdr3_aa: CASSRTGGNEQFF

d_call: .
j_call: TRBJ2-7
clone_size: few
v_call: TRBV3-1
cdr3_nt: TGTGCCAGCAGCCAAGATAGCAGTTACGAGCAGTACTTC
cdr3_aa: CASSQDSSYEQYF

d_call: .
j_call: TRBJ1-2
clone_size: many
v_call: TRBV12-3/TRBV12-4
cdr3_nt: TGTGCCAGCAGTTCGACAGGTTCCTATGGCTACACCTTC
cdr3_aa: CASSSTGSYGYTF

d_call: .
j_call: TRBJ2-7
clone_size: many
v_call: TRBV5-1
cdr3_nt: TGCGCCAGCAGCTTGGTTGGGACCGAGCAGTACTTC
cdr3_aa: CASSLVGTEQYF

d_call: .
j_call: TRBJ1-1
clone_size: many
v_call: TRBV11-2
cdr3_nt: TGTGCCAGCAGCTTGAACAGCCCACTATCAGAAGCTTTCTTT
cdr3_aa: CASSLNSPLSEAFF

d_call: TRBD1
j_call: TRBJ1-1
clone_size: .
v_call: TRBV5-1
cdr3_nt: TGCGCCAGCAGCCCAACTAGACAGGGGGTCACTGAAGCTTTCTTT
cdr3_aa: CASSPTRQGVTEAFF

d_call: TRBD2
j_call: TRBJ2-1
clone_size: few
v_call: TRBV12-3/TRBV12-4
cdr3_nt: TGTGCCAGCAGGATGACTAGCGGATACAATGAGCAGTTCTTC
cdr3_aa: CASRMTSGYNEQFF

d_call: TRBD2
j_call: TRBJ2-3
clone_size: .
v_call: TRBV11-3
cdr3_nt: TGTGCCAGCAGCTTAGGGACGTCTAGCGGGGGGACAGATACGCAGTATTTT
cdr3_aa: CASSLGTSSGGTDTQYF

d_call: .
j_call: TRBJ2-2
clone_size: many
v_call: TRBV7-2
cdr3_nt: TGTGCCAGCAGCGCGGGACAGACCACCGGGGAGCTGTTTTTT
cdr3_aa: CASSAGQTTGELFF

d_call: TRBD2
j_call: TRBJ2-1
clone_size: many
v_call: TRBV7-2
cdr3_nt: TGTGCCAGCAGCGTTACTAGCGGGGGGGTGAATGAGCAGTTCTTC
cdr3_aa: CASSVTSGGVNEQFF

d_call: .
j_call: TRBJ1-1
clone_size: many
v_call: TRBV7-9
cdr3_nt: TGTGCCAGCAGCTTAGATCCCGTAGGGACTGAAGCTTTCTTT
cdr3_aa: CASSLDPVGTEAFF

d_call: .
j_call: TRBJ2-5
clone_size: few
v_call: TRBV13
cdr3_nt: TGTGCCTCGAGATGGGCAAACCAAGAGACCCAGTACTTC
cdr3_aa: CASRWANQETQYF

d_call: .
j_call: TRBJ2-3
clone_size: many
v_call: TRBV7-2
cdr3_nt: TGTGCCAGCAGCTTAGCGGACCCCCCTTATACGCAGTATTTT
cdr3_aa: CASSLADPPYTQYF

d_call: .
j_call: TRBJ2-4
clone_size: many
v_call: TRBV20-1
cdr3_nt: TGCAGTGCTAGAGATGGGGGACAAAAAAACATTCAGTACTTC
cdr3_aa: CSARDGGQKNIQYF

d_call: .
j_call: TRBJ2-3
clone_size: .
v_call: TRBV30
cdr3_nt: TGTGCCTGGAGTCGGGCCAGCACAGATACGCAGTATTTT
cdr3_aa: CAWSRASTDTQYF

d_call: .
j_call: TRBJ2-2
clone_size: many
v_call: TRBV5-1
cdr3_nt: TGCGCCAGCAGCCGCAAATTCGCGAACACCGGGGAGCTGTTTTTT
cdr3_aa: CASSRKFANTGELFF

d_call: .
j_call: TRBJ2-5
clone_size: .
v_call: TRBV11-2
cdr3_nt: TGTGCCAGCAGTTCCTTATTTAGGGATGGGTCCCTGTACTTC
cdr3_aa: CASSSLFRDGSLYF

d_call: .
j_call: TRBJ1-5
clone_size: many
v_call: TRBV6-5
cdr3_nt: TGTGCCAGCAGTTCGGACAGAAATCAGCCCCAGCATTTT
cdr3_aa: CASSSDRNQPQHF

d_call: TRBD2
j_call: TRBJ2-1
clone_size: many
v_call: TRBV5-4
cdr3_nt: TGTGCCAGCAGGACTGGACTAGCGGTTTACAATGAGCAGTTCTTC
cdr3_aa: CASRTGLAVYNEQFF

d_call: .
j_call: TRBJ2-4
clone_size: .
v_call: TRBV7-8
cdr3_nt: TGTGCCAGCAGCTGGGGGAGAACAGGGAATAGAGCCAAAAACATTCAGTACTTC
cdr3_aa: CASSWGRTGNRAKNIQYF

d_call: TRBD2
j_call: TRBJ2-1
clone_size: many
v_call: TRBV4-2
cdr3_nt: TGTGCCAGCAGCCACCGGGGGCCGGGAGGGGATGAGCAGTTCTTC
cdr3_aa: CASSHRGPGGDEQFF

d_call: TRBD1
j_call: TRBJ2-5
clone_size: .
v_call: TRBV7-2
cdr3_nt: TGTGCCAGCAGCTCGCGCCCACAGGGGAGAGCCAGAGAGACCCAGTACTTC
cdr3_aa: CASSSRPQGRARETQYF

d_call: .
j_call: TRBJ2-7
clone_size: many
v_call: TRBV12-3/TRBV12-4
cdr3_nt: TGTGCCAGCAGGGATCAGGGATACGGCTCCTACGAGCAGTACTTC
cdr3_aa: CASRDQGYGSYEQYF

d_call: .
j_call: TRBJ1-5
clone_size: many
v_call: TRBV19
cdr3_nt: TGTGCCAGTAGCGTCTTTAGCAATCAGCCCCAGCATTTT
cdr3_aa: CASSVFSNQPQHF

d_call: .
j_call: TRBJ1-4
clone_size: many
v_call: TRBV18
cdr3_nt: TGTGCCAGCTCACCACCTACGGTCGAAAAACTGTTTTTT
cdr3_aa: CASSPPTVEKLFF

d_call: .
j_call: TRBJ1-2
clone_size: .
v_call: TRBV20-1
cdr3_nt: TGCAGTGCTAGGCCCGGGGGCCATAACTATGGCTACACCTTC
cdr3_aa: CSARPGGHNYGYTF

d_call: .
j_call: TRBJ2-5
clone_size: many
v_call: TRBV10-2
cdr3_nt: TGCGCCAGCAGGAGTGCGGGGTTCGGAGAGACCCAGTACTTC
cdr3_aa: CASRSAGFGETQYF

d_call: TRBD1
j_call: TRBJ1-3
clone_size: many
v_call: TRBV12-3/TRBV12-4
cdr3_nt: TGTGCCAGCAGTCCAGGGGGGTTTTCCTCCTACACCATATATTTT
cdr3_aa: CASSPGGFSSYTIYF

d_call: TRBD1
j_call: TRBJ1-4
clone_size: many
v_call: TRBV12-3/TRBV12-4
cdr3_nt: TGTGCCAGCAGTCCGGGACAGGGGTTTATTGCAACTAATGAAAAACTGTTTTTT
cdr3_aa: CASSPGQGFIATNEKLFF

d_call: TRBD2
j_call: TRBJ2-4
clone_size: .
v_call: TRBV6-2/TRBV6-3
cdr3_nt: TGTGCCAGCAAGGTAGCGGGGGGCACTAACATTCAGTACTTC
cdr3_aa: CASKVAGGTNIQYF